The next 20 T cell receptor beta chains were all read from a single sample in a study of T cell repertoires in cytomegalovirus infection. TCRdb reprocessed the reads via MiXCR and lists one record per CDR3 protein. Of approximately 700,000 distinct CDR3 sequences in the sample, less than 40% were seen once. The specimen was PBMCs. The origin of the receptors is a human donor in good health (CMV status not recorded). Some clones in this sample may be carry-over from other donors' samples.

The CDR3 coding sequence is TGTGCCAGCAGTTTATCCAGCGGGGGAATCCCCTATGGCTACACCTTC. This sequence encodes CASSLSSGGIPYGYTF. This chain connects TRBV27 to TRBJ1-2, with D possibly TRBD1 on 5 matching bases. CDR1 is MNHEY and CDR2 is SMNVEV in the germline V gene (reference sequence). The CDR3 totals 16 residues. The ends were cut back, 0 bases at V and 4 bases at J, with 15 bases in the middle.

The chain uses TRBV7-8 and TRBJ1-2, with D uncertain. The V gene lost 2 bases and the J gene lost 8 bases, with 12 bases spanning the gap. CDR3 size: 13 residues. Germline V lookup: CDR1 SGHVS, CDR2 FQNEAQ. The CDR3 coding sequence is TGTGCCAGCAGCTTACTCGTGGGCTTCGGCTACACCTTC. Protein: CASSLLVGFGYTF.

This clonotype has more than one count but fewer than ten. The chain joins TRBV13 to TRBJ1-1; 9 nucleotides line up with TRBD1. V gave up 5 bases and J gave up 0 bases; unmatched junction bases: 4. CDR1 is PRHDT, CDR2 FYEKMQ, per germline (reference sequence). The CDR3 totals 15 residues. CDR3 nucleotide sequence: TGTGCCAGCAGCGAAGGACAGGGGATGAACACTGAAGCTTTCTTT. It yields the protein CASSEGQGMNTEAFF.

This rearrangement joins TRBV29-1 to TRBJ2-7; D call uncertain. Trimming removed 4 bases from V and 6 bases from J, with 13 bases in between. CDR3 length equals 12 residues. The V gene's germline CDR1 is SQVTM and CDR2 ANQGSEA. CDR3 in DNA: TGCAGCGTTGGATCAGTGAACGGCGAGCAGTACTTC. Its protein product is CSVGSVNGEQYF.

Turning to this clonotype: Relative to the germline gene, one junction end is altered; a read error may explain this. V is TRBV20-1 and J is TRBJ1-5; D unclear. The CDR3 is 12 residues long. CDR1 DFQATT and CDR2 SNEGSKA come from the germline V gene (reference sequence). The CDR3 protein is CSARRTDQPQRF. Here the CDR3 DNA reads TGCAGTGCTAGACGGACCGATCAGCCCCAGCGTTTT.

This clonotype occurred once. This chain links TRBV28 with TRBJ2-3; either TRBD1 or TRBD2 may supply D (5 bases each). The V end was cut by 8 bases, the J end by 6 bases, with 12 bases between. Per germline, CDR1 MDHEN and CDR2 SYDVKM. The CDR3 is made up of 12 amino acids. CDR3 residues: CASGTETDTQYF. The CDR3 DNA reads as TGTGCCAGCGGGACGGAGACGGATACGCAGTATTTT.

The CDR3 protein is CASRLLTSGWDNEQFF. The CDR3 DNA follows: TGTGCCAGCAGGTTACTGACTAGCGGGTGGGACAATGAGCAGTTCTTC. The chain carries TRBV13 and TRBJ2-1; 10 positions match TRBD2. The germline gives CDR1 PRHDT, CDR2 FYEKMQ (reference sequence). Trimming took 6 bases from V and 5 from J; bases not matched to a gene: 10. The CDR3 contains 16 residues. Combining the CDR3 with reference TRBV13 and TRBJ2-1 gives the whole variable domain AAGVIQSPRHLIKEKRETATLKCYPIPRHDTVYWYQQGPGQDPQFLISFYEKMQSDKGSIPDRFSAQQFSDYHSELNMSSLELGDSALYFCASRLLTSGWDNEQFFGPGTRLTVL.

Many counts were recorded for this clonotype. The V call is TRBV7-8, the J call TRBJ2-7; D uncertain. Per the germline V gene, CDR1 is SGHVS and CDR2 is FQNEAQ. The CDR3 loop spans 13 amino acids. V lost 5 bases and J lost 4, with 12 bases in between. CDR3 coding DNA: TGTGCCAGCAGCCTACGTGAAGCTTACGAGCAGTACTTC. It yields the protein CASSLREAYEQYF. The full variable domain, rest sourced from reference TRBV7-8 and TRBJ2-7, is GAGVSQSPRYKVAKRGQDVALRCDPISGHVSLFWYQQALGQGPEFLTYFQNEAQLDKSGLPSDRFFAERPEGSVSTLKIQRTQQEDSAVYLCASSLREAYEQYFGPGTRLTVT.

To note about this clonotype: A read error is possible here, since a much larger clone lies one base away. DNA for the CDR3: TGTGCCAGCAGCCAGTCGGGACAGGGGGCCTACGAGAAGTACTTC. This gives the protein CASSQSGQGAYEKYF. The chain carries TRBV7-2 and TRBJ2-7; TRBD1 agrees at 12 bases. Germline loops: CDR1 SGHTA, CDR2 FQGNSA. CDR3 length equals 15 residues.

V gene TRBV5-4 combines with J gene TRBJ1-5; D not certain. Germline values: CDR1 SGHNT, CDR2 YYREEE (reference sequence). V was clipped by 4 bases and J by 7 bases, with 15 bases between them. This CDR3 spans 14 amino acids. CDR3 loop: CASSVGPEGQPQHF. DNA for the CDR3: TGTGCCAGCAGCGTGGGCCCAGAGGGCCAGCCCCAGCATTTT.

V gene TRBV14 combines with J gene TRBJ2-7, with a weak D call TRBD1 (6 bases). This CDR3 has 15 residues. In germline, CDR1 is SGHDN, CDR2 FVKESK. The V and J ends lost 0 bases and 5 bases respectively, with 14 bases between them. CDR3 nucleotides: TGTGCCAGCAGCCAAGAATGGGGGCGAAAGGACGAGCAGTACTTC. Amino acids: CASSQEWGRKDEQYF.

The rearrangement links TRBV4-1 to TRBJ2-3; 9 positions agree with TRBD1. Germline assignment: CDR1 MGHRA and CDR2 YSYEKL. CDR3 length: 16 residues. The trim removed 0 bases at V and 1 base at J, leaving 2 bases unmatched. The CDR3 spells CASSQEGTGRTDTQYF. Written as DNA, the CDR3 is TGCGCCAGCAGCCAAGAGGGGACAGGGCGCACAGATACGCAGTATTTT.

There are many counts of this clonotype. CDR3: CASSPQRESTQYF. The CDR3 nucleotides are TGTGCCAGCAGCCCTCAGCGGGAAAGCACGCAGTATTTT. The rearrangement joins TRBV7-2 to TRBJ2-3; TRBD2 agrees at 7 bases. Germline values: CDR1 SGHTA, CDR2 FQGNSA. The J segment lost 9 bases and the V segment lost 5 bases, leaving 8 bases of the junction unmatched. The CDR3 contains 13 residues.

V is TRBV4-1 and J is TRBJ1-3; TRBD1 agrees at 8 bases. This CDR3 is 14 amino acids long. J gave up 14 bases and V 4 bases, and 13 bases lay outside the gene matches. In germline, CDR1 is MGHRA, CDR2 YSYEKL. CDR3 bases: TGCGCCAGCAGCCCTCAGGACAGGGCCTCCCTTCTATATTTT. Amino acids: CASSPQDRASLLYF.

This clonotype was seen a handful of times. This sequence joins TRBV7-9 and TRBJ1-5, with D unresolved. Trimming removed 5 bases from V and 0 bases from J, with 11 bases in between. There are 15 residues in the CDR3. Germline V gives CDR1 SEHNR, CDR2 FQNEAQ (reference sequence). This CDR3 is CASSRPPYSNQPQHF. The CDR3 coding sequence is TGTGCCAGCAGCCGTCCTCCCTATAGCAATCAGCCCCAGCATTTT.

The chain has TRBV7-6 and TRBJ2-1, with D perhaps matching TRBD1 or TRBD2 (5 bases each). Trimming removed 8 bases at V and 7 bases at J, with 15 bases between. The CDR3 has 13 amino acids. Germline CDR1 SGHVS, CDR2 FNYEAQ. Here the CDR3 reads CASERGEGNEQFF. In DNA form, the CDR3 reads TGTGCCAGCGAAAGGGGAGAGGGGAATGAGCAGTTCTTC.

Details on this clonotype: One end of the junction does not line up with germline, which may come from a read error. The rearrangement joins TRBV7-9 to TRBJ1-3; tentatively, D is TRBD1 (6 bases). This CDR3 has 16 amino acids. Germline V CDR1 and CDR2: SEHNR, FQNEAQ (reference sequence). The CDR3: CASSSPAGAYGNTISF. The CDR3 coding sequence is TGTGCCAGCAGCTCCCCGGCAGGGGCATATGGAAACACCATATCTTTT.

This clonotype was detected only a few times. The gene calls are TRBV5-6 and TRBJ1-1, with D perhaps matching TRBD1 (5 bases). Germline V CDR1 and CDR2: SGHDT, YYEEEE. This CDR3 spans 14 amino acids. V lost 5 bases, J lost 1 base, and 12 bases lay in between. The CDR3 region is CASRLLGPNTEAFF. The CDR3 bases are TGTGCCAGCAGGCTACTGGGACCGAACACTGAAGCTTTCTTT.

This clonotype has a handful of counts. The V and J genes are TRBV5-4 and TRBJ2-3; D is unresolved. The CDR3 is 14 residues long. The V gene's germline CDR1 is SGHNT and CDR2 YYREEE (reference sequence). Trimming removed 4 bases at V and 7 bases at J, with 16 bases between. This CDR3 is CASSPEKGQYTQYF. The CDR3 region has the DNA TGTGCCAGCAGCCCCGAGAAGGGCCAATATACGCAGTATTTT.

The V call is TRBV28, the J call TRBJ2-2; no reliable D call. Germline V gene lookup returns CDR1 MDHEN and CDR2 SYDVKM. V was trimmed by 10 bases and J by 3 bases, leaving 15 bases between them. CDR3 length: 14 amino acids. The CDR3 bases are TGTGCCACGCAACCTATTCGGGACACCGGGGAGCTGTTTTTT. This translates into CATQPIRDTGELFF.